The 9 T cell receptor beta chains below were found in one sample sequenced in a study of blood T cell repertoires in COVID-19. Here immunoSEQ multiplex PCR was the method, and the copy in TCRdb shows in-frame clones only, minus some. The top ten hold around an eighth of the sample, which has around 170,000 clones, about 86% seen once. Material: peripheral blood. All receptors come from a man aged 30-40 years with active or convalescent COVID-19.

The CDR3 loop is CASSLELAGDDYEQYF. The CDR3 nucleotides are TGTGCCAGCAGCTTGGAACTAGCGGGAGATGACTACGAGCAGTACTTC. This chain joins TRBV5-5 and TRBJ2-7; TRBD2 matches at 11 bases. The CDR3 extends over 16 amino acids. Trimming removed 0 bases from V and 3 bases from J; junction bases left unmatched: 5. CDR1 SGHKS and CDR2 YYEKEE come from the germline V gene (reference sequence).

The J gene is TRBJ1-6, the V gene TRBV5-5; tentatively, D is TRBD1 (6 bases). The germline gives CDR1 SGHKS, CDR2 YYEKEE (reference sequence). Trimming removed 3 bases at V and 8 bases at J, with 9 bases between. This CDR3 has 13 amino acids. CDR3 region: CASSWTEDSPLHF. The CDR3 DNA is TGTGCCAGCAGCTGGACAGAAGATTCACCCCTCCACTTT.

The V and J genes are TRBV19 and TRBJ2-5, with TRBD1 as a possible D gene (6 bases). There are 14 residues in the CDR3. Germline assignment: CDR1 LNHDA and CDR2 SQIVND (reference sequence). V lost 5 bases and J 2 bases, leaving 12 bases between the germline ends. The CDR3 DNA reads TGTGCCAGTAGTCCCACGACAGGACAAGAGACCCAGTACTTC. Protein sequence: CASSPTTGQETQYF.

The rearrangement links TRBV7-6 to TRBJ2-2, with D possibly matching TRBD1 (5 bases). V lost 2 bases, J lost 2 bases, and 12 bases lay in between. The CDR3 covers 16 residues. Germline CDR1 reads SGHVS; CDR2 reads FNYEAQ. The CDR3 bases are TGTGCCAGCAGCTTATCGGACACGAGAAACACCGGGGAGCTGTTTTTT. Protein: CASSLSDTRNTGELFF.

This chain links TRBV4-1 with TRBJ1-1; unclear D gene. The germline V gene has CDR1 MGHRA and CDR2 YSYEKL. V was pared by 3 bases and J by 0 bases, with 11 bases between. This CDR3 is built from 15 residues. In nucleotides, the CDR3 is TGCGCCAGCAGCCACTCTATACGGGTGAACACTGAAGCTTTCTTT. It specifies CASSHSIRVNTEAFF.

This clone has a single count. The J gene is TRBJ2-2, the V gene TRBV10-1; a weak D match, TRBD2 (6 bases). This CDR3 is built from 15 residues. V gave up 3 bases and J gave up 0 bases, with 8 bases separating them. Germline CDR1 and CDR2: WNHNN and SYGVQD (reference sequence). The CDR3, as DNA: TGCGCCAGCAGTGATGGCGGGGCGAACACCGGGGAGCTGTTTTTT. This encodes CASSDGGANTGELFF.

The chain recombines TRBV30 with TRBJ1-5; D perhaps matches TRBD1 (6 bases). CDR1 GTSNPN and CDR2 SVGIG come from the germline V gene (reference sequence). CDR3 size: 13 residues. V shed 3 bases and J shed 11 bases, with 17 bases lying between them. CDR3 loop: CAWSGQPRGSQHF. CDR3 nucleotides: TGTGCCTGGAGCGGACAGCCGCGCGGGTCCCAGCATTTT.

The gene calls are TRBV27 and TRBJ2-3; 11 nucleotides align to TRBD1. Germline loops: CDR1 MNHEY, CDR2 SMNVEV (reference sequence). This CDR3 comprises 17 residues. J gave up 3 bases and V 1 base, and 6 bases lay outside the gene matches. The chain's CDR3 is CASSLLAGTGGTDTQYF. The CDR3 nucleotides read TGTGCCAGCAGTTTATTGGCCGGGACAGGGGGAACAGATACGCAGTATTTT.

The rearrangement links TRBV5-1 to TRBJ1-4, with 7 bases identical to TRBD1. Per the germline V gene, CDR1 is SGHRS and CDR2 is YFSETQ. V lost 6 bases, J lost 4 bases, and 6 bases stayed unmatched. CDR3 length: 14 amino acids. Here the CDR3 DNA reads TGCGCCAGCACCTCGGGACAGAGTAATGAAAAACTGTTTTTT. It yields the protein CASTSGQSNEKLFF. Filled out from reference TRBV5-1 and TRBJ1-4, the complete variable domain reads KAGVTQTPRYLIKTRGQQVTLSCSPISGHRSVSWYQQTPGQGLQFLFEYFSETQRNKGNFPGRFSGRQFSNSRSEMNVSTLELGDSALYLCASTSGQSNEKLFFGSGTQLSVL.